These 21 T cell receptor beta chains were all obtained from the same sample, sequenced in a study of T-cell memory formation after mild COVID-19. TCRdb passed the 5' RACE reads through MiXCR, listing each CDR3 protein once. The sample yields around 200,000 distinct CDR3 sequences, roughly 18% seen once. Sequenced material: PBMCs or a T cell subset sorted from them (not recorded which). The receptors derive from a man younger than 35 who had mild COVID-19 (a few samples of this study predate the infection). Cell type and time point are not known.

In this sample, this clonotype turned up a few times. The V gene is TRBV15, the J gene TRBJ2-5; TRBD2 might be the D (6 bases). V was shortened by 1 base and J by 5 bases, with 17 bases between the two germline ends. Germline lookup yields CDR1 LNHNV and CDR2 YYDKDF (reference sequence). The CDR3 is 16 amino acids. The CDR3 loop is CATSRGLAGRQETQYF. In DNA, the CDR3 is TGTGCCACCAGCAGAGGTTTGGCGGGACGGCAGGAGACCCAGTACTTC.

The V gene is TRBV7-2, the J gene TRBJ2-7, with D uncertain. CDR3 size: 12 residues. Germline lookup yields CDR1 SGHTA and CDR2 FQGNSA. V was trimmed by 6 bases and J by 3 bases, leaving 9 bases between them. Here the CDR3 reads CASSFDGYEQYF. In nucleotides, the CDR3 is TGTGCCAGCAGTTTTGACGGCTACGAGCAGTACTTC.

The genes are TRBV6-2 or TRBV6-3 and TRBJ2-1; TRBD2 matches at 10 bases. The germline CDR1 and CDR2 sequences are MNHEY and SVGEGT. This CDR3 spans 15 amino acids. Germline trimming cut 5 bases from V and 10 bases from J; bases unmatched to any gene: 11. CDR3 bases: TGTGCCAGCAGTCCCCATAGCGGGGGGCGTAGGGAGCAGTTCTTC. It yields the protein CASSPHSGGRREQFF.

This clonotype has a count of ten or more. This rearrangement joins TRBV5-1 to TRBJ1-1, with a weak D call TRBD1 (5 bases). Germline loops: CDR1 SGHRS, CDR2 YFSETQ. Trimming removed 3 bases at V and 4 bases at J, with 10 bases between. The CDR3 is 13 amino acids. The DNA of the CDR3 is TGCGCCAGCAGCTGGGGACTTAGCACTGAAGCTTTCTTT. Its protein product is CASSWGLSTEAFF.

As DNA, the CDR3 is TGTGCCAGCAACAGGGCTAGCTCTGGGGCCAACGTCCTGACTTTC. It yields the protein CASNRASSGANVLTF. V and J are TRBV18 and TRBJ2-6, with D possibly TRBD1 on 6 matching bases. Between the trimmed V and J ends, which lost 8 bases and 0 bases, there was a span of 11 bases. CDR1 and CDR2 from the germline V gene are KGHSH and LQKENI. The CDR3 covers 15 residues.

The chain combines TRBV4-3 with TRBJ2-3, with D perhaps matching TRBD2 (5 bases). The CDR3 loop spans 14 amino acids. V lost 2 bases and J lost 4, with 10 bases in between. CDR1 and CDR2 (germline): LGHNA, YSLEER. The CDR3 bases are TGCGCCAGCAGCCAACGGGGAATCGCAGATACGCAGTATTTT. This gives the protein CASSQRGIADTQYF.

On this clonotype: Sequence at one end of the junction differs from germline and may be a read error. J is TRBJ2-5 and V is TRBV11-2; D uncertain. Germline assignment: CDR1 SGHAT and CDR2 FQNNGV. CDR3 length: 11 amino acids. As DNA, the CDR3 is TGTGCCAGCAGCCAGACCCTACGGTGGGACTTC. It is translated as CASSQTLRWDF.

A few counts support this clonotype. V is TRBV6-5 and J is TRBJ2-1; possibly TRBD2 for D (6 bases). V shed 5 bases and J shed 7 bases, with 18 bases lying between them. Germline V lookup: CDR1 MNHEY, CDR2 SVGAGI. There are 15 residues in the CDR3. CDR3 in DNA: TGTGCCAGCAGTCGGCCCGGGACTGCGGCTAATGAGCAGTTCTTC. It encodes CASSRPGTAANEQFF.

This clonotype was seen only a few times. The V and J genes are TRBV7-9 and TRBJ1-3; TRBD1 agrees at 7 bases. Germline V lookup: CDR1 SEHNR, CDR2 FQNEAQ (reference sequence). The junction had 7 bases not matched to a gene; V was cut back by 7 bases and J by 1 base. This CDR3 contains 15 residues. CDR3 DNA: TGTGCCAGCACCTTTACAGGGGTATCTGGAAACACCATATATTTT. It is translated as CASTFTGVSGNTIYF.

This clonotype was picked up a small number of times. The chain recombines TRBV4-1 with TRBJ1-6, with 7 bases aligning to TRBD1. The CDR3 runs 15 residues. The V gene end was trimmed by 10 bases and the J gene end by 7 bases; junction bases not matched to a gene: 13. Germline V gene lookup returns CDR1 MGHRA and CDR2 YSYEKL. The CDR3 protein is CATRQGGGINSPLHF. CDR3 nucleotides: TGCGCCACCCGACAGGGAGGGGGGATAAATTCACCCCTCCACTTT.

CDR3 sequence: CSASRRGTDTQYF. DNA for the CDR3: TGCAGTGCCTCCCGTCGAGGCACAGATACGCAGTATTTT. The chain carries TRBV20-1 and TRBJ2-3; D is unclear. The CDR3 consists of 13 residues. The V gene lost 6 bases and the J gene lost 1 base, with 11 bases spanning the gap. Germline V gene data show CDR1 as DFQATT and CDR2 as SNEGSKA (reference sequence).

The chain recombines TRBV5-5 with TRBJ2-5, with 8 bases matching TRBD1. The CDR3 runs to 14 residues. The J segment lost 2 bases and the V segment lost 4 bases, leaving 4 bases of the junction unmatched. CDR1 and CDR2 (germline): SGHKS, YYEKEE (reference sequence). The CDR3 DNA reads TGTGCCAGCAGCCCGGGACAGGAGCAAGAGACCCAGTACTTC. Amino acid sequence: CASSPGQEQETQYF.

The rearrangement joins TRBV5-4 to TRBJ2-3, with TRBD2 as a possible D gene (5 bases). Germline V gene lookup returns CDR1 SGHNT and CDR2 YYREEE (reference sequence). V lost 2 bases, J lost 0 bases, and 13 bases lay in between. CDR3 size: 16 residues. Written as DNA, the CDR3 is TGTGCCAGCAGCTTCGGGGATCTACCTAGCACAGATACGCAGTATTTT. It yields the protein CASSFGDLPSTDTQYF.

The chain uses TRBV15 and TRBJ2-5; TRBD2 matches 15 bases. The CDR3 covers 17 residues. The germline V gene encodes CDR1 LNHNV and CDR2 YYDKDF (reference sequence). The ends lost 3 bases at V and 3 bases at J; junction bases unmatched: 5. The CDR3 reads CATSSLWTSGGEETQYF. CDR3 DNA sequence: TGTGCCACCAGCAGTTTATGGACTAGCGGGGGGGAAGAGACCCAGTACTTC.

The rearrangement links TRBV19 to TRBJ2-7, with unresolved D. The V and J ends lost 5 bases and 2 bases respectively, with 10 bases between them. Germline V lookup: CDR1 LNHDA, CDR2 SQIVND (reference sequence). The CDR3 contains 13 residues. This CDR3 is CASSGATTYEQYF. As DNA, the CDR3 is TGTGCCAGTAGTGGTGCCACGACCTACGAGCAGTACTTC. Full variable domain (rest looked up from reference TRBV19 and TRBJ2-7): DGGITQSPKYLFRKEGQNVTLSCEQNLNHDAMYWYRQDPGQGLRLIYYSQIVNDFQKGDIAEGYSVSREKKESFPLTVTSAQKNPTAFYLCASSGATTYEQYFGPGTRLTVT.

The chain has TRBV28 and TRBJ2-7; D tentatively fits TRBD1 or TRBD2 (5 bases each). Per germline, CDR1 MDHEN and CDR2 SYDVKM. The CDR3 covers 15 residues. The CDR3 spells CVSSFAPGPSYEQYV. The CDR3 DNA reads TGTGTCAGCAGTTTTGCGCCGGGACCCTCCTACGAGCAGTACGTC.

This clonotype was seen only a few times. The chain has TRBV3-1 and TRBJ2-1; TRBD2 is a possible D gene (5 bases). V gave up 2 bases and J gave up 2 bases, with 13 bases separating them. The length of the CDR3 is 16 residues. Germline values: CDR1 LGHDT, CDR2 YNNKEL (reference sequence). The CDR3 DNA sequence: TGTGCCAGCAGCCAATACGGAGGCAGTACCTACAATGAGCAGTTCTTC. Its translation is CASSQYGGSTYNEQFF.

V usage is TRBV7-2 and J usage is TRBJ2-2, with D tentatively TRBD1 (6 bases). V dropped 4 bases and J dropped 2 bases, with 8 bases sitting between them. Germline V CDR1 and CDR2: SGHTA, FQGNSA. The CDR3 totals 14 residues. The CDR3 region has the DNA TGTGCCAGCAGCTCCGGGACAAACACCGGGGAGCTGTTTTTT. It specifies CASSSGTNTGELFF.

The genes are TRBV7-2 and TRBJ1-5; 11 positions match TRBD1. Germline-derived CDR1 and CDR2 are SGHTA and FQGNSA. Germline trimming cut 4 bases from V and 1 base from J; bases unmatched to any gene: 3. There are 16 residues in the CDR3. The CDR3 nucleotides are TGTGCCAGCAGCTGGACAGGGGGCAGGAGCAATCAGCCCCAGCATTTT. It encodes CASSWTGGRSNQPQHF.

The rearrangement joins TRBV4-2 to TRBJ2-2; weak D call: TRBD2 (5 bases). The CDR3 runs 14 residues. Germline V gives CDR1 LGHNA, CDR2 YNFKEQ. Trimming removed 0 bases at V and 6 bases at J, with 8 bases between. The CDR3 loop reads CASSQELAAGELFF. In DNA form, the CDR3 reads TGTGCCAGCAGCCAAGAGCTAGCAGCCGGGGAGCTGTTTTTT.

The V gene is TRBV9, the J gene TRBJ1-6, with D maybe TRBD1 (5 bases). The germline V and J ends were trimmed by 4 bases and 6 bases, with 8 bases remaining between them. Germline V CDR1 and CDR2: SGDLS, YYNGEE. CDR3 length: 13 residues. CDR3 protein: CASSPGGNSPLHF. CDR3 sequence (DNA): TGTGCCAGCAGCCCCGGGGGTAATTCACCCCTCCACTTT.